Listed here are 28 T cell receptor beta chains from one sample, sequenced in a study of blood T cell repertoires in COVID-19. Repertoires were generated with immunoSEQ multiplex PCR, while TCRdb's copy carries only in-frame clones and drops some. This sample yields around 190,000 clones, of which about 85% are seen a single time; around 4.9% belongs to the top ten. Material: peripheral blood. These receptors all stem from a woman older than 75 with acute or convalescent COVID-19.

The chain couples TRBV6-2 or TRBV6-3 to TRBJ1-5; 9 bases are a match to TRBD1. Germline V gives CDR1 MNHEY, CDR2 SVGEGT. The CDR3 spans 19 residues. Trimming removed 3 bases from V and 4 bases from J; junction bases left unmatched: 16. The chain's CDR3 is CASSYRSRQGVGVNQPQHF. CDR3 nucleotides: TGTGCCAGCAGTTATAGATCCAGACAGGGGGTAGGAGTTAATCAGCCCCAGCATTTT.

The genes are TRBV3-1 (or the pseudogene TRBV3-2) and TRBJ2-3; the D gene is possibly TRBD2 (5 bases). CDR1 is LGHDT and CDR2 is YNNKEL in the germline V gene (reference sequence). This CDR3 is 14 amino acids long. V was shortened by 4 bases and J by 1 base, with 9 bases between the two germline ends. The CDR3 DNA sequence: TGTGCCAGCAGCCCTGCGGGCGGCACAGATACGCAGTATTTT. As protein: CASSPAGGTDTQYF.

This sequence joins TRBV7-2 and TRBJ1-2; 9 nucleotides match TRBD1. Losses at the gene ends were 5 bases for V and 7 bases for J; bases not matched to a gene: 17. CDR1 and CDR2 (germline): SGHTA, FQGNSA. There are 17 residues in the CDR3. The CDR3 sequence: CASSLRDRAEVIAGYTF. The CDR3 nucleotides are TGTGCCAGCAGCCTCCGGGACAGGGCAGAGGTAATCGCTGGCTACACCTTC.

The V and J genes are TRBV19 and TRBJ1-2; a possible D gene is TRBD1 (6 bases). Germline-derived CDR1 and CDR2 are LNHDA and SQIVND (reference sequence). This CDR3 has 15 residues. V was pared by 5 bases and J by 4 bases, with 17 bases between. The CDR3 spells CASSPLVGAGYGYTF. CDR3 nucleotides: TGTGCCAGTAGTCCTCTGGTGGGGGCTGGCTATGGCTACACCTTC.

The V call is TRBV7-3, the J call TRBJ1-1; 10 bases align to TRBD1. The CDR3 is made up of 17 amino acids. Germline-derived CDR1 and CDR2 are SGHTA and FQGTGA. V lost 4 bases to trimming and J lost 1 base; unmatched junction nucleotides: 9. DNA of the CDR3: TGTGCCAGCAGCTACCTGACAGGGGGCGCGGGGAACACTGAAGCTTTCTTT. Translated: CASSYLTGGAGNTEAFF.

This chain uses TRBV11-2 with TRBJ1-5; TRBD1 matches 7 bases. Germline loops: CDR1 SGHAT, CDR2 FQNNGV. V trimming: 3 bases; J trimming: 4 bases; junction bases outside the gene matches: 9. This CDR3 is 16 amino acids long. The CDR3 spells CASSFEGTAPNQPQHF. Written as DNA, the CDR3 is TGTGCCAGCAGCTTCGAGGGGACAGCCCCAAATCAGCCCCAGCATTTT. The full variable domain, rest sourced from reference TRBV11-2 and TRBJ1-5, is EAGVAQSPRYKIIEKRQSVAFWCNPISGHATLYWYQQILGQGPKLLIQFQNNGVVDDSQLPKDRFSAERLKGVDSTLKIQPAKLEDSAVYLCASSFEGTAPNQPQHFGDGTRLSIL.

The rearrangement joins TRBV12-5 to TRBJ2-1, with 8 nucleotides matching TRBD2. This CDR3 is built from 17 residues. Germline assignment: CDR1 LGHNT and CDR2 FRNRAP. Trimming cost V 2 bases and J 1 base; bases outside gene matches: 7. CDR3 nucleotide sequence: TGTGCTAGTGGTTTGATGGCAGCGGGAGTTTCCTACAATGAGCAGTTCTTC. It codes for CASGLMAAGVSYNEQFF.

This clone appeared a single time. This sequence joins TRBV6-6 and TRBJ2-1; TRBD2 might be the D (5 bases). The germline V gene encodes CDR1 MNHNY and CDR2 SVGAGI (reference sequence). Deletions cut 5 bases from V and 7 bases from J, with 18 bases between. This CDR3 is 15 amino acids long. DNA for the CDR3: TGTGCCAGCAGTATAGCGTTCTTCAGGAATAATGAGCAGTTCTTC. It translates to CASSIAFFRNNEQFF.

This clone was counted only a few times. The CDR3 spells CASSLLTGVSYNEQFF. The DNA for the CDR3 is TGTGCCAGCAGTTTATTAACAGGGGTTTCCTACAATGAGCAGTTCTTC. The gene calls are TRBV27 and TRBJ2-1; 7 positions agree with TRBD1. The CDR3 is made up of 16 amino acids. In germline, CDR1 is MNHEY, CDR2 SMNVEV (reference sequence). Trimming removed 1 base from V and 1 base from J; junction bases left unmatched: 4.

This chain links TRBV4-3 with TRBJ2-5, with 8 nucleotides matching TRBD2. CDR3 length equals 18 residues. Germline trimming cut 1 base from V and 4 bases from J; bases unmatched to any gene: 14. CDR1 is LGHNA, CDR2 YSLEER, per germline. The CDR3 spells CASSQGIQNGRGGETQYF. CDR3 in DNA: TGCGCCAGCAGCCAAGGGATTCAAAACGGGAGGGGAGGAGAGACCCAGTACTTC.

The chain recombines TRBV5-5 with TRBJ2-5, with D unresolved. The V gene lost 0 bases and the J gene lost 1 base, with 10 bases spanning the gap. This CDR3 contains 15 residues. The germline gives CDR1 SGHKS, CDR2 YYEKEE (reference sequence). CDR3 region: CASSLAPRSQETQYF. The CDR3 DNA sequence: TGTGCCAGCAGCTTGGCCCCTAGGTCCCAAGAGACCCAGTACTTC.

The chain carries TRBV13 and TRBJ2-7; 8 bases are a match to TRBD1. The CDR3 consists of 15 residues. Per the germline V gene, CDR1 is PRHDT and CDR2 is FYEKMQ (reference sequence). V lost 2 bases to trimming and J lost 5 bases; unmatched junction nucleotides: 8. The CDR3 spells CASSLQGALVHEQYF. The DNA for the CDR3 is TGTGCCAGCAGCTTACAGGGGGCCCTAGTCCACGAGCAGTACTTC. The variable domain in full, completed from reference TRBV13 and TRBJ2-7, reads AAGVIQSPRHLIKEKRETATLKCYPIPRHDTVYWYQQGPGQDPQFLISFYEKMQSDKGSIPDRFSAQQFSDYHSELNMSSLELGDSALYFCASSLQGALVHEQYFGPGTRLTVT.

J is TRBJ1-1 and V is TRBV28; 8 nucleotides align to TRBD1. V was pared by 7 bases and J by 9 bases, with 22 bases of the junction left unmatched. Per germline, CDR1 MDHEN and CDR2 SYDVKM. The CDR3 extends over 17 amino acids. The CDR3 here is CASKLWALTGTGDKAFF. The DNA for the CDR3 is TGTGCCAGCAAACTTTGGGCCTTAACCGGGACAGGAGATAAAGCTTTCTTT.

The V and J genes are TRBV28 and TRBJ2-5; the match to TRBD2 covers 13 bases. Germline V gene sequence: CDR1 MDHEN, CDR2 SYDVKM. CDR3 length: 17 residues. With V trimmed by 4 bases and J by 5 bases, 10 bases remained unmatched. The CDR3 coding sequence is TGTGCCAGCAGTTGGACTAGCGGGAGCCTCCATGGGGAGACCCAGTACTTC. The encoded protein is CASSWTSGSLHGETQYF.

The chain carries TRBV5-5 and TRBJ2-1; 9 positions agree with TRBD1. V dropped 3 bases and J dropped 9; count of bases not matched to a gene: 7. The CDR3 runs to 14 residues. CDR1 and CDR2 (germline): SGHKS, YYEKEE (reference sequence). DNA of the CDR3: TGTGCCAGCAGCTCTGGGACAGGGCTTCTTGAGCAGTTCTTC. Translating gives CASSSGTGLLEQFF.

This clone was observed a handful of times. The chain combines TRBV27 with TRBJ2-7; 8 bases map to TRBD1. Trimming removed 3 bases from V and 3 bases from J; junction bases left unmatched: 7. Germline assignment: CDR1 MNHEY and CDR2 SMNVEV (reference sequence). The CDR3 has 15 residues. In nucleotides, the CDR3 is TGTGCCAGCAGTTTGCCTGGACAGGGAATCTACGAGCAGTACTTC. As protein: CASSLPGQGIYEQYF.

The chain joins TRBV6-5 to TRBJ1-1; D is possibly TRBD1 (6 bases). Trimming took 6 bases from V and 1 from J, leaving 9 bases between them. Germline V gives CDR1 MNHEY, CDR2 SVGAGI. This CDR3 region has 13 residues. CDR3 sequence reads: CASSPRGNTEAFF. The CDR3 DNA sequence: TGTGCCAGCAGCCCCAGGGGGAACACTGAAGCTTTCTTT.

This clone was picked up one time. V and J are TRBV2 and TRBJ2-2; TRBD1 matches 7 bases. The germline gives CDR1 SNHLY, CDR2 FYNNEI. The CDR3 consists of 15 residues. The ends lost 6 bases at V and 4 bases at J; junction bases unmatched: 8. CDR3 amino acids: CASSRTGQPTGELFF. In nucleotides, the CDR3 is TGTGCCAGCAGCCGGACAGGACAACCCACCGGGGAGCTGTTTTTT. The entire variable domain, with the rest obtained from reference TRBV2 and TRBJ2-2, is as follows: EPEVTQTPSHQVTQMGQEVILRCVPISNHLYFYWYRQILGQKVEFLVSFYNNEISEKSEIFDDQFSVERPDGSNFTLKIRSTKLEDSAMYFCASSRTGQPTGELFFGEGSRLTVL.

This clone was observed a few times. The chain links TRBV19 to TRBJ2-1; TRBD2 matches at 15 bases. From germline, CDR1 is LNHDA and CDR2 SQIVND (reference sequence). The CDR3 runs 15 residues. V shed 9 bases, J shed 7 bases, and the junction held 7 bases outside the gene matches. The CDR3 DNA follows: TGTGCCAGCCTCGGACTAGCGGGAGGGTCTAATGAGCAGTTCTTC. Its translation is CASLGLAGGSNEQFF.

Only a few counts were recorded for this clone. V usage is TRBV30 and J usage is TRBJ1-6; 9 bases are a match to TRBD1. Germline CDR1 reads GTSNPN; CDR2 reads SVGIG (reference sequence). The length of the CDR3 is 13 residues. V was pared by 4 bases and J by 9 bases, with 4 bases of the junction left unmatched. CDR3 residues: CAWNVQGASPLHF. In nucleotides, the CDR3 is TGTGCCTGGAACGTACAGGGGGCTTCACCCCTCCACTTT.

The chain uses TRBV6-5 and TRBJ1-2, with D possibly TRBD1 on 6 matching bases. Trimming shortened V by 6 bases and J by 4 bases, and 12 bases separated the two germline ends. Per the germline V gene, CDR1 is MNHEY and CDR2 is SVGAGI. This CDR3 region has 13 residues. The DNA of the CDR3 is TGTGCCAGCAGACCGACAGGCCCCTATGGCTACACCTTC. This codes for CASRPTGPYGYTF.

The chain couples TRBV29-1 to TRBJ2-1; 9 nucleotides agree with TRBD1. CDR1 is SQVTM and CDR2 is ANQGSEA in the germline V gene. This CDR3 has 14 residues. The junction had 7 bases not matched to a gene; V was cut back by 6 bases and J by 4 bases. Written as DNA, the CDR3 is TGCAGCGTGCCGGGACAGGGAAGGTACAATGAGCAGTTCTTC. As protein: CSVPGQGRYNEQFF.

The chain combines TRBV6-6 with TRBJ2-1; D not certain. The CDR3 covers 14 residues. The V gene's germline CDR1 is MNHNY and CDR2 SVGAGI (reference sequence). The V end was cut by 8 bases, the J end by 0 bases, with 11 bases between. This CDR3 is CASRPASSYNEQFF. The CDR3 DNA reads TGTGCCAGCCGACCTGCTAGCTCCTACAATGAGCAGTTCTTC.

V gene TRBV5-1 combines with J gene TRBJ2-7, with D possibly matching TRBD1 (6 bases). With 0 bases removed from V and 8 bases from J, the gap between germline ends came to 15 bases. The CDR3 has 14 residues. Germline V gene data show CDR1 as SGHRS and CDR2 as YFSETQ. For the CDR3, the DNA is TGCGCCAGCAGCTTGGGACAGGAGCCCCTCAAGCAGTACTTC. As protein: CASSLGQEPLKQYF. The whole variable domain, remainder taken from reference TRBV5-1 and TRBJ2-7, is KAGVTQTPRYLIKTRGQQVTLSCSPISGHRSVSWYQQTPGQGLQFLFEYFSETQRNKGNFPGRFSGRQFSNSRSEMNVSTLELGDSALYLCASSLGQEPLKQYFGPGTRLTVT.

This chain uses TRBV27 with TRBJ2-3; 16 bases are shared with TRBD2. This CDR3 is built from 17 residues. The germline V gene encodes CDR1 MNHEY and CDR2 SMNVEV (reference sequence). V was clipped by 2 bases and J by 6 bases; unmatched bases: 5. The CDR3 nucleotides read TGTGCCAGCAGTTTACCGGGACTAGCGGGAGGGCGGGATACGCAGTATTTT. Translated: CASSLPGLAGGRDTQYF.

J is TRBJ2-2 and V is TRBV28; TRBD2 agrees at 10 bases. J was trimmed by 0 bases and V by 8 bases; bases with no gene match: 9. CDR1 and CDR2 from the germline V gene are MDHEN and SYDVKM. CDR3 length: 17 residues. This chain's CDR3 is CASGAPGLASNTGELFF. The CDR3 coding sequence is TGTGCCAGCGGGGCGCCGGGACTAGCGTCGAACACCGGGGAGCTGTTTTTT.

The J gene is TRBJ2-6, the V gene TRBV4-3; tentative D call: TRBD2 (5 bases). Trimming cost V 4 bases and J 0 bases, with 13 bases left between them. The germline CDR1 and CDR2 sequences are LGHNA and YSLEER. This CDR3 has 17 residues. CDR3 nucleotide sequence: TGCGCCAGCAGCCGGGAGTACTATCTCTCTGGGGCCAACGTCCTGACTTTC. Its translation: CASSREYYLSGANVLTF.

The chain couples TRBV30 to TRBJ1-6; 7 nucleotides match TRBD1. CDR1 and CDR2 from the germline V gene are GTSNPN and SVGIG (reference sequence). This CDR3 spans 13 amino acids. Trimming removed 6 bases from V and 10 bases from J; junction bases left unmatched: 9. The CDR3 sequence is CACQTGDPSPLHF. CDR3 in DNA: TGTGCCTGCCAAACAGGGGACCCCTCACCCCTCCACTTT.